The 23 T cell receptor beta chains given below trace back to one sample, sequenced in a study of response to subunit inactivated influenza vaccine. TCRdb reprocessed the RT-PCR reads via MiXCR and lists one record per CDR3 protein. The sample holds around 600,000 distinct CDR3 sequences; about 11% are singletons and the top ten take about 11%. The data were also submitted as part of a second study, on T cells expressing NK-cell markers. This second study notes: Libraries used 5'RACE template switching adding universal primer site and UMIs.

The sample in question was PBMCs from blood, obtained on the day of vaccination. The receptor source for this set is a man aged 50 to 59 who received an inactivated influenza vaccine.

In this sample, this clonotype turned up many times. The gene calls are TRBV12-3 or TRBV12-4 and TRBJ2-1; D gene unclear. Trimming removed 3 bases at V and 10 bases at J, with 16 bases between. The CDR3 is 14 amino acids. The CDR3 DNA sequence: TGTGCCAGCAGTTTGATCGGCGGTAGTCGAGAGCAGTTCTTC. This codes for CASSLIGGSREQFF.

The chain recombines TRBV5-6 with TRBJ2-5; TRBD2 aligns across 14 bases. CDR1 and CDR2 from the germline V gene are SGHDT and YYEEEE. The CDR3 has 17 residues. The ends lost 4 bases at V and 4 bases at J; junction bases unmatched: 9. CDR3 sequence (DNA): TGTGCCAGCAGCCCGCGGACTAGCGGGGGGCCACGAGAGACCCAGTACTTC. Protein product: CASSPRTSGGPRETQYF.

This clonotype turned up a few times. In DNA, the CDR3 is TGCGCCAGCAGCCAAGAGTATGCCCAGAACACCGGGGAGCTGTTTTTT. The encoded protein is CASSQEYAQNTGELFF. The chain links TRBV4-3 to TRBJ2-2; D gene unclear. The germline V and J ends were trimmed by 0 bases and 1 base, with 9 bases remaining between them. The CDR3 is 16 amino acids. The germline gives CDR1 LGHNA, CDR2 YSLEER.

The gene calls are TRBV7-2 and TRBJ2-7; 10 positions agree with TRBD2. V gave up 5 bases and J gave up 3 bases; unmatched junction bases: 7. Germline V gives CDR1 SGHTA, CDR2 FQGNSA. This CDR3 is 15 amino acids long. The CDR3 here is CASSTTSGNFYEQYF. The CDR3 DNA is TGTGCCAGCAGCACAACTAGCGGGAACTTCTACGAGCAGTACTTC.

This rearrangement joins TRBV7-3 to TRBJ2-1; D gene unclear. Germline loops: CDR1 SGHTA, CDR2 FQGTGA. The CDR3 totals 13 residues. V gave up 0 bases and J gave up 8 bases, with 8 bases separating them. The CDR3 DNA reads as TGTGCCAGCAGCTTAACGAGGCTAGATGAGCAGTTCTTC. Residues: CASSLTRLDEQFF.

The gene calls are TRBV20-1 and TRBJ2-3, with TRBD1 as a possible D gene (6 bases). Germline loops: CDR1 DFQATT, CDR2 SNEGSKA (reference sequence). V lost 1 base, J lost 2 bases, and 13 bases lay in between. The CDR3 is 15 amino acids. CDR3 residues: CSARVGQIPTDTQYF. The CDR3 DNA reads TGCAGTGCTAGAGTAGGACAGATCCCCACAGATACGCAGTATTTT.

J is TRBJ2-1 and V is TRBV20-1; 10 bases agree with TRBD2. Per the germline V gene, CDR1 is DFQATT and CDR2 is SNEGSKA (reference sequence). Unmatched junction bases numbered 7, after V lost 2 bases and J lost 6 bases. CDR3 size: 15 residues. The CDR3 DNA reads as TGCAGTGCTAGACGAAAGCGGGAGGGCCTCAATGAGCAGTTCTTC. Protein: CSARRKREGLNEQFF.

This clonotype was detected a few times. The chain joins TRBV6-1 to TRBJ2-7, with 9 bases matching TRBD2. V lost 4 bases and J lost 5; bases outside the gene matches: 9. CDR1 and CDR2 (germline): MNHNS, SASEGT. The CDR3 runs to 15 residues. The CDR3 DNA sequence: TGTGCCAGCAGTGGCGAACTAGCGGGCTACCACGAGCAGTACTTC. Its translation: CASSGELAGYHEQYF.

The rearrangement joins TRBV20-1 to TRBJ2-1; D assignment may be TRBD1 or TRBD2 (5 bases each). The germline gives CDR1 DFQATT, CDR2 SNEGSKA (reference sequence). This CDR3 comprises 15 residues. Trimming pared 6 bases from V and 3 bases from J, leaving 18 bases between. CDR3: CSAIRDGRYYNEQFF. The CDR3 nucleotides read TGCAGTGCGATCCGGGACGGTAGGTACTACAATGAGCAGTTCTTC.

The J gene is TRBJ2-5, the V gene TRBV28; 8 bases fit TRBD2. The V segment lost 11 bases and the J segment 5 bases; nucleotides outside the gene matches: 16. This CDR3 contains 15 residues. The germline V gene encodes CDR1 MDHEN and CDR2 SYDVKM. The CDR3: CASSYGAGGLETQYF. CDR3 nucleotide sequence: TGTGCCTCAAGTTACGGCGCGGGGGGCCTGGAGACCCAGTACTTC.

The sample holds a few counts of this clonotype. This chain uses TRBV19 with TRBJ1-1; D not certain. The germline V gene has CDR1 LNHDA and CDR2 SQIVND (reference sequence). There are 11 residues in the CDR3. V was clipped by 7 bases and J by 4 bases, with 7 bases between them. The DNA for the CDR3 is TGTGCCAGTATGGGGTTCACTGAAGCTTTCTTT. Its translation: CASMGFTEAFF.

CDR3 coding DNA: TGTGCCAGCAGATGGGACAGGGGGCTAACTGAAGCTTTCTTT. It specifies CASRWDRGLTEAFF. The rearrangement joins TRBV6-1 to TRBJ1-1, with 12 bases lining up with TRBD1. Trimming at V came to 6 bases and at J to 5 bases, leaving 4 bases not matched to a gene. The CDR3 is 14 residues long. Germline values: CDR1 MNHNS, CDR2 SASEGT.

This chain joins TRBV12-3 or TRBV12-4 and TRBJ2-1, with D perhaps matching TRBD1 or TRBD2 (5 bases each). The V end lost 4 bases, the J end lost 0 bases, and 7 bases lay between the germline ends. The CDR3 runs 14 residues. The CDR3 spells CASSWDDSYNEQFF. The CDR3 DNA reads TGTGCCAGCAGTTGGGACGACTCCTACAATGAGCAGTTCTTC.

This sequence joins TRBV7-9 and TRBJ1-2; D ambiguous. V was pared by 0 bases and J by 14 bases, with 13 bases between. The germline CDR1 and CDR2 sequences are SEHNR and FQNEAQ (reference sequence). The CDR3 spans 12 residues. The chain's CDR3 is CASSLASGPLTF. In DNA, the CDR3 is TGTGCCAGCAGCTTAGCGTCAGGTCCTTTGACCTTC.

In DNA form, the CDR3 reads TGTGCCACCAGCAGACACCCCACAGGGTTAGTGCGCTACAATGAGCAGTTCTTC. Amino acids: CATSRHPTGLVRYNEQFF. The chain combines TRBV15 with TRBJ2-1; perhaps TRBD1 as D (6 bases). The V end lost 2 bases, the J end lost 3 bases, and 20 bases lay between the germline ends. Germline V gene sequence: CDR1 LNHNV, CDR2 YYDKDF (reference sequence). The CDR3 is made up of 18 amino acids. The full variable domain, in which reference TRBV15 and TRBJ2-1 provide the parts outside the CDR3, is DAMVIQNPRYQVTQFGKPVTLSCSQTLNHNVMYWYQQKSSQAPKLLFHYYDKDFNNEADTPDNFQSRRPNTSFCFLDIRSPGLGDTAMYLCATSRHPTGLVRYNEQFFGPGTRLTVL.

This clonotype was found many times. This rearrangement joins TRBV4-2 to TRBJ2-7, with D unclear. Looked up from germline, CDR1 is LGHNA and CDR2 is YNFKEQ. Trimming shortened V by 1 base and J by 2 bases, and 9 bases separated the two germline ends. This CDR3 is 14 amino acids long. The CDR3 coding sequence is TGTGCCAGCAGCCAAGTAGGAGCACCCTACGAGCAGTACTTC. Residues: CASSQVGAPYEQYF.

The chain links TRBV12-3 or TRBV12-4 to TRBJ2-3; 8 bases fit TRBD1. CDR3 length equals 14 residues. Trimming at V came to 4 bases and at J to 6 bases, leaving 6 bases not matched to a gene. The CDR3 here is CASSWDRSADTQYF. The CDR3 DNA is TGTGCCAGCAGTTGGGACAGGTCAGCTGATACGCAGTATTTT.

This clonotype was counted a few times. This sequence joins TRBV5-1 and TRBJ2-2; D perhaps matches TRBD1 (6 bases). Trimming removed 1 base from V and 1 base from J, with 8 bases in between. Germline V CDR1 and CDR2: SGHRS, YFSETQ. This CDR3 is built from 15 residues. The DNA for the CDR3 is TGCGCCAGCAGCTTGATGGGACAGAACACCGGGGAGCTGTTTTTT. Its protein product is CASSLMGQNTGELFF.

The V call is TRBV20-1, the J call TRBJ2-4; TRBD2 matches at 10 bases. Germline V gene lookup returns CDR1 DFQATT and CDR2 SNEGSKA (reference sequence). The CDR3 loop spans 13 amino acids. The ends lost 5 bases at V and 7 bases at J; junction bases unmatched: 5. The DNA of the CDR3 is TGCAGTGCTCGCCCAGCGGGAGGGAACATTCAGTACTTC. This codes for CSARPAGGNIQYF.

This sequence joins TRBV4-1 and TRBJ2-2; possible D gene TRBD1, 7 bases. Trimming took off 1 base at V and 3 bases at J, with 15 bases between the two ends. The CDR3 totals 17 residues. Germline CDR1 MGHRA, CDR2 YSYEKL. The CDR3 here is CASSQAHRGLHTGELFF. In DNA, the CDR3 is TGCGCCAGCAGCCAAGCCCACAGGGGACTTCACACCGGGGAGCTGTTTTTT.

This clonotype was found many times. This rearrangement joins TRBV29-1 to TRBJ2-1; D uncertain. Germline V gene data show CDR1 as SQVTM and CDR2 as ANQGSEA. The V end lost 3 bases, the J end lost 4 bases, and 13 bases lay between the germline ends. CDR3 length equals 14 residues. Here the CDR3 reads CSVDSGPGYNEQFF. In DNA form, the CDR3 reads TGCAGCGTTGACTCTGGACCGGGTTACAATGAGCAGTTCTTC.

In its sample, this clonotype was seen a few times. This sequence joins TRBV4-1 and TRBJ2-1; 8 positions agree with TRBD1. The junction had 9 bases not matched to a gene; V was cut back by 3 bases and J by 5 bases. The CDR3 extends over 16 amino acids. Germline values: CDR1 MGHRA, CDR2 YSYEKL. Here the CDR3 DNA reads TGCGCCAGCAGCCAGATAGGACAGGGACGGAACAATGAGCAGTTCTTC. Translating it yields CASSQIGQGRNNEQFF.

The genes are TRBV20-1 and TRBJ2-5; either TRBD1 or TRBD2 may fit D (6 bases each). In germline, CDR1 is DFQATT, CDR2 SNEGSKA (reference sequence). Trimming shortened V by 4 bases and J by 5 bases, and 11 bases separated the two germline ends. CDR3 length: 12 residues. In DNA form, the CDR3 reads TGCAGTGCTAAAAGGGGGAGGGAGACCCAGTACTTC. This sequence encodes CSAKRGRETQYF.